Each of the 14 T cell receptor beta chains below was sequenced from the same sample in a study of T-cell reconstitution after alpha-beta-depleted transplantation in children. Unique molecular identifiers were used to barcode this TCRbeta library. A single record per CDR3 protein comes from TCRdb applying MiXCR to the PCR reads. Among about 110,000 distinct CDR3 sequences listed, approximately 6% were seen once. The material was PBMCs, mostly from graft donor cells, obtained 360 days after TCRalphabeta/CD19-depleted stem cell transplant. The receptor source for this set is a male patient aged 2 to 10 who had a stem cell transplant for acute lymphoblastic leukemia, so the T cells may come from the graft donor.

This rearrangement joins TRBV28 to TRBJ2-5; tentatively, D is TRBD1 (6 bases). Per the germline V gene, CDR1 is MDHEN and CDR2 is SYDVKM. V dropped 5 bases and J dropped 0 bases, with 13 bases sitting between them. There are 15 residues in the CDR3. The CDR3 bases are TGTGCCAGCAGTCGGACAGAAATGTACCAAGAGACCCAGTACTTC. The encoded protein is CASSRTEMYQETQYF.

The sample holds many counts of this clonotype. V gene TRBV12-3 or TRBV12-4 combines with J gene TRBJ2-7; perhaps TRBD1 as D (5 bases). V was cut by 5 bases and J by 6 bases, with 17 bases left in between. This CDR3 is built from 14 residues. CDR3 nucleotides: TGTGCCAGCAGTAAGGGGCGAGGTCTTGGCGAGCAGTACTTC. Protein product: CASSKGRGLGEQYF.

The chain is built from TRBV7-9 and TRBJ2-1; D is uncertain. Trimming cost V 4 bases and J 10 bases, with 11 bases left between them. CDR1 SEHNR and CDR2 FQNEAQ come from the germline V gene (reference sequence). CDR3 size: 12 residues. The CDR3 DNA reads TGTGCCAGCAGCTCCGACCTCGTGGAGCAGTTCTTC. It encodes CASSSDLVEQFF. Drawing the rest from reference TRBV7-9 and TRBJ2-1, the complete variable domain is DTGVSQNPRHKITKRGQNVTFRCDPISEHNRLYWYRQTLGQGPEFLTYFQNEAQLEKSRLLSDRFSAERPKGSFSTLEIQRTEQGDSAMYLCASSSDLVEQFFGPGTRLTVL.

At least ten counts were recorded for this clonotype. The chain carries TRBV7-2 and TRBJ2-7, with D perhaps being TRBD1 or TRBD2 (5 bases each). V was shortened by 4 bases and J by 4 bases, with 26 bases between the two germline ends. The germline V gene encodes CDR1 SGHTA and CDR2 FQGNSA. This CDR3 is 18 amino acids long. The DNA for the CDR3 is TGTGCCAGCAGCTACGGGGACCCTTCCTTCTGGGGATTATACGAGCAGTACTTC. Protein: CASSYGDPSFWGLYEQYF. The full variable domain, its missing parts supplied by reference TRBV7-2 and TRBJ2-7, is GAGVSQSPSNKVTEKGKDVELRCDPISGHTALYWYRQSLGQGLEFLIYFQGNSAPDKSGLPSDRFSAERTGGSVSTLTIQRTQQEDSAVYLCASSYGDPSFWGLYEQYFGPGTRLTVT.

The sample holds many counts of this clonotype. The gene calls are TRBV5-5 and TRBJ1-2; 8 bases fit TRBD1. CDR3 size: 14 residues. V lost 0 bases and J lost 4; bases outside the gene matches: 2. CDR1 and CDR2 (germline): SGHKS, YYEKEE (reference sequence). The CDR3, as DNA: TGTGCCAGCAGCTTGGGACAGGGGATCTATGGCTACACCTTC. Amino acids: CASSLGQGIYGYTF. Filled out from reference TRBV5-5 and TRBJ1-2, the complete variable domain reads DAGVTQSPTHLIKTRGQQVTLRCSPISGHKSVSWYQQVLGQGPQFIFQYYEKEERGRGNFPDRFSARQFPNYSSELNVNALLLGDSALYLCASSLGQGIYGYTFGSGTRLTVV.

The chain carries TRBV5-1 and TRBJ1-2, with TRBD1 as a possible D gene (6 bases). V was pared by 0 bases and J by 6 bases, with 15 bases between. This CDR3 is built from 15 residues. The V gene's germline CDR1 is SGHRS and CDR2 YFSETQ. CDR3 sequence: CASSLEVGGYDGYTF. CDR3 DNA sequence: TGCGCCAGCAGCTTGGAAGTAGGGGGATATGATGGCTACACCTTC.

Only a few counts were recorded for this clonotype. The V gene is TRBV27, the J gene TRBJ1-2; no reliable D call. V was shortened by 6 bases and J by 4 bases, with 15 bases between the two germline ends. This CDR3 has 14 amino acids. Germline assignment: CDR1 MNHEY and CDR2 SMNVEV (reference sequence). The CDR3 here is CASSSLTAIYGYTF. The DNA for the CDR3 is TGTGCCAGCAGCTCCCTCACAGCTATCTATGGCTACACCTTC.

In its sample, this clonotype was seen a few times. The chain carries TRBV7-6 and TRBJ2-1; TRBD1 matches at 9 bases. In germline, CDR1 is SGHVS, CDR2 FNYEAQ. The J segment lost 5 bases and the V segment lost 0 bases, leaving 8 bases of the junction unmatched. The CDR3 runs 17 residues. The CDR3 DNA reads TGTGCCAGCAGCTTAGCGCTCCGGGACAGGGTCAACAATGAGCAGTTCTTC. Protein product: CASSLALRDRVNNEQFF.

The rearrangement uses TRBV6-5 and TRBJ1-2; D may be TRBD1 (5 bases). Germline V lookup: CDR1 MNHEY, CDR2 SVGAGI. The CDR3 loop spans 14 amino acids. With 4 bases removed from V and 0 bases from J, the gap between germline ends came to 9 bases. The CDR3 DNA sequence: TGTGCCAGCAGTTCGACAGACTCTAACTATGGCTACACCTTC. Its translation is CASSSTDSNYGYTF.

This clonotype was observed at least ten times. The rearrangement links TRBV7-9 to TRBJ2-1; TRBD1 is a possible D gene (5 bases). Germline CDR1 reads SEHNR; CDR2 reads FQNEAQ (reference sequence). The CDR3 runs to 15 residues. Trimming removed 6 bases from V and 0 bases from J, with 12 bases in between. The CDR3 here is CASRHGHISYNEQFF. Here the CDR3 DNA reads TGTGCCAGCAGACACGGACACATCTCCTACAATGAGCAGTTCTTC.

The sample holds many counts of this clonotype. The CDR3 bases are TGCGCCAGCAGCCATGGTCTAGCGGGGCACCTCGCAGATACGCAGTATTTT. Its protein is CASSHGLAGHLADTQYF. The chain has TRBV4-3 and TRBJ2-3; the match to TRBD2 covers 9 bases. CDR3 length equals 17 residues. Germline V gives CDR1 LGHNA, CDR2 YSLEER. The trim removed 3 bases at V and 4 bases at J, leaving 11 bases unmatched.

This clonotype was observed at least ten times. The chain links TRBV6-5 to TRBJ1-2, with 12 nucleotides matching TRBD1. V shed 6 bases, J shed 7 bases, and the junction held 9 bases outside the gene matches. The CDR3 has 15 residues. Germline lookup yields CDR1 MNHEY and CDR2 SVGAGI. CDR3 in DNA: TGTGCCAGCAGCATCGGAGGGACAGGGGGCCGTGGCTACACCTTC. Its protein product is CASSIGGTGGRGYTF.

The rearrangement uses TRBV7-7 and TRBJ2-2; D tentatively fits TRBD1 or TRBD2 (5 bases each). The CDR3 runs to 15 residues. Germline CDR1 reads SSHAT; CDR2 reads FNYEAQ (reference sequence). V was cut by 5 bases and J by 4 bases, with 14 bases left in between. DNA for the CDR3: TGTGCCAGCAGCCCGGGACGTCCAGGCACCGGGGAGCTGTTTTTT. Protein product: CASSPGRPGTGELFF.

Ten or more counts support this clonotype. The genes are TRBV2 and TRBJ2-5; unclear D gene. V lost 4 bases to trimming and J lost 4 bases, with 10 bases between them. In germline, CDR1 is SNHLY, CDR2 FYNNEI. CDR3 length: 13 amino acids. DNA for the CDR3: TGTGCCAGCAGTGTCCTTGGGGTAGAGACCCAGTACTTC. Translating it yields CASSVLGVETQYF.